This T cell receptor beta chain was identified during a study of shared clonotypes between healthy human individuals. About the study: Ranging from 18 to 49 in age, donors were two women and three men. General study findings and limits: Generation probabilities of non-shared clonotypes were lower (relative to those shared by all four donors).

The method was immunoSEQ multiplex PCR; TCRdb's version includes in-frame clones alone and lacks a portion of them. The data hold over 700,000 clones, with around 77% observed a single time. As concerns this clone: Its antigen is not known.

The CDR3 runs 13 residues. Germline V gene sequence: CDR1 SEHNR, CDR2 FQNEAQ (reference sequence). V shed 2 bases and J shed 0 bases, with 5 bases lying between them. The clonotype was recovered from a woman aged 25 to 39 in good health. The specimen sequenced was memory CD4+ T cells sorted from blood. Subset denoted: CD45RA-negative fraction. This chain uses TRBV7-9 with TRBJ2-7; D remains ambiguous. CDR3 sequence reads: CASSLSSSYEQYF. The CDR3 coding sequence is TGTGCCAGCAGCTTATCCAGCTCCTACGAGCAGTACTTC.